The text below deals with one T cell receptor (beta chain). The entry originates in a study of blood T cell repertoires in COVID-19. Study-level information: T cells, B-cell-depleted T cells, or PBMCs supplied cDNA or gDNA.

In the original processing: Reference gene primer amplification gave estimated nucleated cell counts. Profiled with immunoSEQ multiplex PCR; TCRdb holds only in-frame clones, not every one. D and trimming were read from the DNA, whereas the V and J calls and clone size are those reported in that table. The sample lists about 220,000 clones; about 86% were seen once. Per the germline V gene, CDR1 is SNHLY and CDR2 is FYNNEI. The trim removed 6 bases at V and 3 bases at J, leaving 8 bases unmatched. The CDR3 length is 15 residues. The chain employs TRBV2 and TRBJ1-5; 7 bases are a match to TRBD1. The sample taken for sequencing was PBMCs or T cells enriched from blood (not recorded which). This TCR was recovered from a woman in her thirties or forties with acute COVID-19. The CDR3: CASSSMTGYNQPQHF. Here the CDR3 DNA reads TGTGCCAGCAGCTCGATGACAGGGTACAATCAGCCCCAGCATTTT.